Listed below are T cell receptor beta chains from one sample, sequenced in a study of molecular identifiers for immune sequencing clone quantification. TCRdb reprocessed the PCR reads with MiXCR, giving one entry per CDR3 protein. The repertoire holds approximately 500,000 distinct CDR3 sequences, with about a fifth as singletons. The sample comprised naive CD8+ T cells from blood, with Jurkat cell RNA spiked in. These receptors were taken from a human donor in good health. Some libraries in this study had Jurkat cell RNA spiked in. The CDR3 runs from the conserved cysteine through the conserved F or W. D genes are given only for firm matches. Expanded clones get a size class; other rows say once, few or many, or leave the size out.

many	TRBV9	-	TRBJ2-7	15	CASSGSGDPLGEQYF	TGTGCCAGCAGCGGATCCGGAGACCCCTTGGGGGAGCAGTACTTC
many	TRBV5-4	-	TRBJ2-7	16	CASSFGTRQGLLEQYF	TGTGCCAGCAGCTTCGGGACCCGACAGGGACTCCTCGAGCAGTACTTC
few	TRBV7-9	-	TRBJ2-7	16	CASSYTTGTHTYEQYF	TGTGCCAGCAGCTACACTACCGGGACACACACCTACGAGCAGTACTTC
few	TRBV27	-	TRBJ1-5	16	CASSSFFGTPNQPQHF	TGTGCCAGCAGTTCTTTTTTCGGGACCCCCAATCAGCCCCAGCATTTT
-	TRBV6-5	TRBD1	TRBJ1-5	17	CASALSTGCLSNQPQHF	TGTGCCAGCGCCCTCTCGACAGGGTGCTTAAGCAATCAGCCCCAGCATTTT
few	TRBV3-1	-	TRBJ2-7	14	CASSRTTSLYEQYF	TGTGCCAGCAGCCGGACTACCAGCCTCTACGAGCAGTACTTC
many	TRBV28	TRBD2	TRBJ2-3	15	CASSSSGSSTDTQYF	TGTGCCAGCAGTTCTAGCGGGAGCTCGACAGATACGCAGTATTTT
few	TRBV4-3	-	TRBJ2-7	15	CASSQDRGEVWEQYF	TGCGCCAGCAGCCAAGATAGGGGGGAGGTTTGGGAGCAGTACTTC
few	TRBV6-2/TRBV6-3	-	TRBJ1-1	13	CASRGEGKTEAFF	TGTGCCAGCAGGGGGGAAGGCAAAACTGAAGCTTTCTTT
few	TRBV4-3	TRBD1	TRBJ2-7	17	CASSHGFAGGSGYEQYF	TGCGCCAGCAGCCACGGCTTTGCAGGGGGTTCGGGCTACGAGCAGTACTTC
many	TRBV29-1	TRBD1	TRBJ1-1	10	CSAGQGEAFF	TGCAGCGCCGGACAGGGTGAAGCTTTCTTT
many	TRBV29-1	-	TRBJ2-7	15	CSVEGGMGNSYEQYF	TGCAGCGTTGAAGGAGGGATGGGAAACTCCTACGAGCAGTACTTC
many	TRBV4-3	TRBD1	TRBJ1-2	17	CASSPSMDRGIGYGYTF	TGCGCCAGCAGCCCCTCTATGGACAGGGGGATAGGCTATGGCTACACCTTC
few	TRBV7-2	TRBD2	TRBJ2-7	20	CASSSTSGPQTLYSEYEQYF	TGTGCCAGCAGCTCAACTAGCGGGCCACAAACCCTCTACTCAGAATACGAGCAGTACTTC
-	TRBV27	-	TRBJ1-1	15	CASSLAGHPNTEAFF	TGTGCCAGCAGCCTAGCGGGACATCCGAACACTGAAGCTTTCTTT
-	TRBV3-1	-	TRBJ2-1	17	CASSQDIGGPYYNEQFF	TGTGCCAGCAGCCAAGATATAGGGGGACCCTACTACAATGAGCAGTTCTTC
few	TRBV2	-	TRBJ2-4	16	CARGDTSNLAKNIQYF	TGTGCCAGGGGGGACACTTCCAACTTAGCCAAAAACATTCAGTACTTC
-	TRBV13	TRBD2	TRBJ2-7	15	CASSLGLAGAYEQHF	TGTGCCAGCAGCTTAGGACTAGCGGGAGCCTACGAGCAGCACTTC
few	TRBV19	TRBD1	TRBJ2-2	14	CASMGQGAPGELFF	TGTGCCAGTATGGGGCAGGGGGCGCCCGGGGAGCTGTTTTTT
-	TRBV10-3	-	TRBJ2-3	15	CAISESYGGPPTQYF	TGTGCCATCAGTGAGTCGTATGGGGGGCCCCCAACGCAGTATTTT
few	TRBV7-9	TRBD2	TRBJ2-7	14	CASSPSGFSYEQYF	TGTGCCAGCAGCCCTAGCGGGTTCTCCTACGAGCAGTACTTC
many	TRBV28	TRBD2	TRBJ2-3	15	CASSPLAGGGDTQYF	TGTGCCAGCAGCCCCCTAGCGGGAGGTGGAGATACGCAGTATTTT
-	TRBV4-3	-	TRBJ1-2	14	CASSQGGGNYGYTF	TGCGCCAGCAGCCAAGGTGGGGGAAACTATGGCTACACCTTC
few	TRBV7-3	-	TRBJ2-1	16	CASSPSGSDSYNEQFF	TGTGCCAGCAGCCCGTCGGGGAGCGATTCCTACAATGAGCAGTTCTTC
-	TRBV19	TRBD2	TRBJ2-3	15	CASSMGGRALDTQYF	TGTGCCAGTAGTATGGGCGGGAGGGCCTTAGATACGCAGTATTTT
-	TRBV6-5	-	TRBJ2-3	14	CASSYSLVADTQYF	TGTGCCAGCAGTTACTCCCTAGTAGCAGATACGCAGTATTTT
-	TRBV20-1	TRBD2	TRBJ2-1	11	CSARRTSEQFF	TGCAGTGCTAGAAGGACTAGCGAGCAGTTCTTC
few	TRBV18	-	TRBJ1-2	13	CASSPPSDYGYTF	TGTGCCAGCTCACCACCGTCCGACTATGGCTACACCTTC
many	TRBV4-1	TRBD1	TRBJ1-1	16	CASSPFSGTVNTEAFF	TGCGCCAGCAGCCCCTTTTCCGGGACAGTGAACACTGAAGCTTTCTTT
many	TRBV20-1	-	TRBJ1-5	15	CSARDYSGAEQPQHF	TGCAGTGCTAGAGATTATTCAGGGGCGGAACAGCCCCAGCATTTT
few	TRBV6-6	TRBD2	TRBJ2-2	16	CASSRGLAKPHGELFF	TGTGCCAGCAGTCGAGGACTAGCGAAACCCCACGGGGAGCTGTTTTTT
many	TRBV29-1	TRBD1	TRBJ2-5	11	CSVPGTDGQYF	TGCAGCGTGCCGGGGACAGACGGCCAGTACTTC
many	TRBV7-9	TRBD1	TRBJ2-7	14	CASSPRDRNYEQYF	TGTGCCAGCAGCCCCCGGGACAGGAACTACGAGCAGTACTTC
many	TRBV10-1	-	TRBJ2-3	15	CASSDTGAGTDTQYF	TGCGCCAGCAGTGACACCGGGGCTGGCACAGATACGCAGTATTTT
few	TRBV20-1	-	TRBJ2-7	13	CSANEGTTHEQYF	TGCAGTGCAAATGAAGGAACTACCCACGAGCAGTACTTC
-	TRBV4-1	-	TRBJ1-5	17	CASSQDLASDSNQPQHF	TGCGCCAGCAGCCAAGATTTAGCCAGCGATAGCAATCAGCCCCAGCATTTT
-	TRBV27	-	TRBJ1-2	13	CASRETGSYGYTF	TGTGCCAGCAGAGAGACAGGCTCCTATGGCTACACCTTC
-	TRBV14	-	TRBJ2-7	15	CASSQEVGARNEQYF	TGTGCCAGCAGCCAAGAGGTAGGGGCGCGCAACGAGCAGTACTTC
few	TRBV6-2/TRBV6-3	-	TRBJ2-7	16	CASSYPDNPVGYEQYF	TGTGCCAGCAGTTACCCCGACAACCCGGTCGGGTACGAGCAGTACTTC
few	TRBV27	TRBD2	TRBJ2-1	18	CASSLYGLAEGAWYEQFF	TGTGCCAGCAGTTTATATGGGCTAGCGGAGGGTGCATGGTATGAGCAGTTCTTC
many	TRBV24-1	TRBD2	TRBJ2-2	18	CATSDLHTSGGNTGELFF	TGTGCCACCAGTGATTTGCATACTAGCGGGGGAAACACCGGGGAGCTGTTTTTT
many	TRBV2	-	TRBJ2-4	18	CASSPPPPWVADQNIQYF	TGTGCCAGCAGCCCACCACCCCCATGGGTAGCGGATCAAAACATTCAGTACTTC
few	TRBV3-1	-	TRBJ1-2	13	CASSRDISHGYTF	TGTGCCAGCAGCCGAGACATATCCCATGGCTACACCTTC
many	TRBV4-1	-	TRBJ1-5	13	CASSQSSNQPQHF	TGCGCCAGCAGCCAGTCTAGCAATCAGCCCCAGCATTTT
-	TRBV6-5	-	TRBJ2-3	13	CASSPKVVDTQYF	TGTGCCAGCAGTCCGAAAGTGGTCGATACGCAGTATTTT
many	TRBV3-1	-	TRBJ1-4	14	CASSLGAGREKLFF	TGTGCCAGCAGCCTTGGAGCAGGGCGGGAAAAACTGTTTTTT
many	TRBV7-8	TRBD2	TRBJ2-4	17	CASSKGSASGGKNIQYF	TGTGCCAGCAGCAAGGGGTCGGCTAGCGGGGGTAAAAACATTCAGTACTTC
few	TRBV27	TRBD1	TRBJ2-3	15	CASRPYRGSTDTQYF	TGTGCCAGCAGGCCGTACAGGGGTAGCACAGATACGCAGTATTTT
-	TRBV27	-	TRBJ2-1	14	CASSLPPPYNEQFF	TGTGCCAGCAGTTTACCCCCTCCATACAATGAGCAGTTCTTC
-	TRBV20-1	TRBD2	TRBJ2-3	17	CSASPWLAGGPLDTQYF	TGCAGTGCTAGTCCTTGGCTAGCGGGGGGCCCCCTGGATACGCAGTATTTT
-	TRBV28	-	TRBJ1-2	14	CASRLQTGLYGYTF	TGTGCCAGCAGGTTGCAAACAGGGCTGTATGGCTACACCTTC
many	TRBV7-6	TRBD2	TRBJ2-5	14	CASSLVPGGETQYF	TGTGCCAGCAGCTTAGTGCCGGGGGGAGAGACCCAGTACTTC